This TCR beta chain comes out of a study of T cell responses to AZD1222 COVID-19 vaccine. The study's findings and limits: The reported proportion of spike-specific TCRs targeting unmutated variant regions was nearly half. Donor demographics were predominantly white British with a female majority; clonal diversity may be underestimated.

Trimming removed 6 bases at V and 6 bases at J, with 18 bases between. The CDR3 is 13 amino acids. The germline V gene has CDR1 SQVTM and CDR2 ANQGSEA. Using immunoSEQ multiplex PCR, the repertoire was profiled, and TCRdb retains in-frame clones only, with some absent. The sample gives about 160,000 clones, 85% to 90% of which show up once; over 4.5% is in the top ten. About this clone itself: The antigen is undetermined.

This specimen consisted of peripheral blood, obtained on day 0 of AZD1222 vaccination. The clonotype was recovered from an adult in good health. The chain joins TRBV29-1 to TRBJ2-7; D may be TRBD1 or TRBD2 (6 bases each). CDR3 region: CSVLHREAGEQYF. The CDR3 DNA is TGCAGCGTGCTTCACAGGGAGGCGGGCGAGCAGTACTTC.